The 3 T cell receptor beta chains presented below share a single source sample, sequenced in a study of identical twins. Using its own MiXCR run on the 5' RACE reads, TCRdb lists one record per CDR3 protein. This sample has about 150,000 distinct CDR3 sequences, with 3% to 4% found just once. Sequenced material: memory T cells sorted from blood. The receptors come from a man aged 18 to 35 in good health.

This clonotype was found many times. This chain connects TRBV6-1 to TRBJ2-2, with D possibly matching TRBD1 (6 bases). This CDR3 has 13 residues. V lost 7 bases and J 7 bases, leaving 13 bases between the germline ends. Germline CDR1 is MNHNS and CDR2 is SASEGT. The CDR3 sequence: CASTETGGGELFF. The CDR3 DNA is TGTGCCAGCACCGAGACAGGAGGCGGGGAGCTGTTTTTT.

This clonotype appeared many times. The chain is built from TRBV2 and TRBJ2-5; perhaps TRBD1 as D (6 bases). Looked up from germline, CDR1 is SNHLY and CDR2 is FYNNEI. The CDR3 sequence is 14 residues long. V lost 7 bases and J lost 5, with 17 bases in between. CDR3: CASNREGGWETQYF. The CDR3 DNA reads TGTGCCAGCAACCGAGAAGGGGGATGGGAGACCCAGTACTTC.

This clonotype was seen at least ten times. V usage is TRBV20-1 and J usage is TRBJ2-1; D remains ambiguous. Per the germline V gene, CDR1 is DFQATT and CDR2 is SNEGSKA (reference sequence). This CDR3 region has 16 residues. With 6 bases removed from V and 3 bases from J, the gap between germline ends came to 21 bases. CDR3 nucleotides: TGCAGTGCATTCCCAGCTGATCAACGTCACTACAATGAGCAGTTCTTC. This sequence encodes CSAFPADQRHYNEQFF.